These 22 T cell receptor beta chains originate from one sample sequenced in a study of radiotherapy plus CTLA-4 blockade in lung cancer. Assay: immunoSEQ multiplex PCR; the TCRdb copy retains only in-frame clones and omits some. The sample has tens of thousands of clones, 70% to 85% seen once; the top ten hold 16%. This specimen consisted of peripheral blood, obtained from a patient treated with radiotherapy plus ipilimumab. The source is a human donor with non-small cell lung cancer who had a complete response to radiotherapy plus ipilimumab.

This chain joins TRBV30 and TRBJ2-7; D may be TRBD2 (7 bases). V lost 4 bases to trimming and J lost 3 bases, with 19 bases between them. Germline values: CDR1 GTSNPN, CDR2 SVGIG (reference sequence). The CDR3 extends over 15 amino acids. DNA of the CDR3: TGTGCCTGGACCGGGGGGCTGGTCCAGAACTACGAGCAGTACTTC. This translates into CAWTGGLVQNYEQYF. Filled out from reference TRBV30 and TRBJ2-7, the complete variable domain reads SQTIHQWPATLVQPVGSPLSLECTVEGTSNPNLYWYRQAAGRGLQLLFYSVGIGQISSEVPQNLSASRPQDRQFILSSKKLLLSDSGFYLCAWTGGLVQNYEQYFGPGTRLTVT.

The chain is built from TRBV28 and TRBJ1-2; 10 positions match TRBD1. J gave up 4 bases and V 5 bases, and 13 bases lay outside the gene matches. Per germline, CDR1 MDHEN and CDR2 SYDVKM. This CDR3 has 17 residues. This CDR3 is CASSHATGTGDAYGYTF. CDR3 in DNA: TGTGCCAGCAGTCACGCAACCGGGACAGGGGATGCCTATGGCTACACCTTC.

The V gene is TRBV6-5, the J gene TRBJ1-2; 12 nucleotides match TRBD1. Per germline, CDR1 MNHEY and CDR2 SVGAGI. The CDR3 length is 14 residues. V shed 2 bases, J shed 8 bases, and the junction held 3 bases outside the gene matches. CDR3 sequence (DNA): TGTGCCAGCAGTTACGGGGGACAGGGGGCAGGCTACACCTTC. This gives the protein CASSYGGQGAGYTF.

V usage is TRBV2 and J usage is TRBJ1-2, with 7 bases identical to TRBD1. The J segment lost 8 bases and the V segment lost 4 bases, leaving 7 bases of the junction unmatched. CDR1 SNHLY and CDR2 FYNNEI come from the germline V gene. The CDR3 is 13 amino acids. CDR3 in amino acids: CASSGGDSGGYTF. The CDR3 DNA reads as TGTGCCAGCAGTGGGGGGGACAGTGGGGGCTACACCTTC.

The chain couples TRBV19 to TRBJ1-3; 10 bases are a match to TRBD1. With V trimmed by 4 bases and J by 3 bases, 3 bases remained unmatched. CDR3 length equals 15 residues. Germline loops: CDR1 LNHDA, CDR2 SQIVND (reference sequence). CDR3 sequence (DNA): TGTGCCAGTAGTACCCGGACAGGGGGTGGAAACACCATATATTTT. It translates to CASSTRTGGGNTIYF.

This sequence joins TRBV5-1 and TRBJ2-1; D remains unclear. Germline values: CDR1 SGHRS, CDR2 YFSETQ. The CDR3 spans 13 residues. The germline V and J ends were trimmed by 3 bases and 8 bases, with 12 bases remaining between them. The CDR3 DNA reads as TGCGCCAGCAGCTCACCAGTACGGGATGAGCAGTTCTTC. As protein: CASSSPVRDEQFF.

This clone was recorded only once. The V and J genes are TRBV4-3 and TRBJ1-1; weak D call: TRBD1 (6 bases). The germline V and J ends were trimmed by 2 bases and 3 bases, with 13 bases remaining between them. The CDR3 is made up of 15 amino acids. CDR1 and CDR2 from the germline V gene are LGHNA and YSLEER. Written as DNA, the CDR3 is TGCGCCAGCAGCCAAAAAGCACAGGGTCACACTGAAGCTTTCTTT. Its protein product is CASSQKAQGHTEAFF.

This clone was seen a handful of times. The V call is TRBV5-1, the J call TRBJ1-1; 9 positions match TRBD1. The CDR3 is 19 amino acids. Germline lookup yields CDR1 SGHRS and CDR2 YFSETQ. Trimming took 2 bases from V and 4 from J; bases not matched to a gene: 18. CDR3 nucleotide sequence: TGCGCCAGCAGCTTCGGAAGGGACAGGGCCCCTCTCGGAGCCACTGAAGCTTTCTTT. Protein product: CASSFGRDRAPLGATEAFF.

V gene TRBV28 combines with J gene TRBJ1-2, with TRBD1 as a possible D gene (6 bases). V was shortened by 10 bases and J by 4 bases, with 22 bases between the two germline ends. CDR1 and CDR2 (germline): MDHEN, SYDVKM. The CDR3 sequence is 15 residues long. CDR3 sequence (DNA): TGTGCCACCACCCCCGGGACACGGGCGGGCTATGGCTACACCTTC. Translating gives CATTPGTRAGYGYTF.

The genes are TRBV7-2 and TRBJ2-7; 8 positions match TRBD1. The length of the CDR3 is 16 residues. The V segment lost 4 bases and the J segment 2 bases; nucleotides outside the gene matches: 10. Germline lookup yields CDR1 SGHTA and CDR2 FQGNSA. CDR3 DNA: TGTGCCAGCAGCTCCCGAGGAGCAGGGGGCACCTACGAGCAGTACTTC. Its translation is CASSSRGAGGTYEQYF.

The V and J genes are TRBV15 and TRBJ1-4, with D possibly being TRBD1 (5 bases). The CDR3 sequence is 17 residues long. Germline-derived CDR1 and CDR2 are LNHNV and YYDKDF (reference sequence). V was cut by 1 base and J by 7 bases, with 19 bases left in between. The CDR3: CATSRAGSAGRVEKLFF. The CDR3 DNA reads as TGTGCCACCAGCAGAGCAGGATCAGCAGGGAGGGTTGAAAAACTGTTTTTT.

This clone has more than one count but fewer than ten. The chain uses TRBV15 and TRBJ2-2; D not certain. This CDR3 spans 13 amino acids. Germline lookup yields CDR1 LNHNV and CDR2 YYDKDF (reference sequence). V was pared by 1 base and J by 4 bases, with 4 bases between. CDR3 amino acids: CATSRAGTGELFF. Written as DNA, the CDR3 is TGTGCCACCAGCAGAGCCGGCACCGGGGAGCTGTTTTTT.

In its sample, this clone was seen a few times. The CDR3, as DNA: TGTGCCAGCAGCGCGAAGGGGGCCGGCAGATCAGAAGCTTTCTTT. It encodes CASSAKGAGRSEAFF. J is TRBJ1-1 and V is TRBV11-3; 7 bases align to TRBD1. Germline V lookup: CDR1 SGHNT, CDR2 YENEEA. The length of the CDR3 is 15 residues. V dropped 5 bases and J dropped 8; count of bases not matched to a gene: 14.

The rearrangement links TRBV7-2 to TRBJ2-1, with TRBD2 identical over 10 bases. The V segment lost 5 bases and the J segment 1 base; nucleotides outside the gene matches: 5. CDR3 length: 16 residues. Per the germline V gene, CDR1 is SGHTA and CDR2 is FQGNSA. This chain's CDR3 is CASSPTLAGSYNEQFF. CDR3 nucleotide sequence: TGTGCCAGCAGCCCAACACTAGCGGGATCCTACAATGAGCAGTTCTTC.

V gene TRBV7-2 combines with J gene TRBJ1-2; 7 nucleotides line up with TRBD1. CDR1 is SGHTA and CDR2 is FQGNSA in the germline V gene. The CDR3 extends over 13 amino acids. With V trimmed by 5 bases and J by 8 bases, 8 bases remained unmatched. The CDR3 loop reads CASSPGGTKGYTF. CDR3 nucleotides: TGTGCCAGCAGCCCAGGGGGAACTAAGGGCTACACCTTC.

The J gene is TRBJ2-2, the V gene TRBV9; 9 nucleotides align to TRBD2. Trimming removed 4 bases from V and 3 bases from J; junction bases left unmatched: 7. Germline CDR1 and CDR2: SGDLS and YYNGEE. The CDR3 contains 16 residues. The DNA for the CDR3 is TGTGCCAGCAGCACTCGCGGGGGGGCGTACACCGGGGAGCTGTTTTTT. Protein: CASSTRGGAYTGELFF. Based on the CDR3 plus reference TRBV9 and TRBJ2-2, the full variable domain is DSGVTQTPKHLITATGQRVTLRCSPRSGDLSVYWYQQSLDQGLQFLIQYYNGEERAKGNILERFSAQQFPDLHSELNLSSLELGDSALYFCASSTRGGAYTGELFFGEGSRLTVL.

This clone was seen only a few times. CDR3 nucleotides: TGCGCCAGCAGCTTGATCCGTTCCCCAGAGACCCAGTACTTC. The encoded protein is CASSLIRSPETQYF. The chain couples TRBV5-1 to TRBJ2-5; D remains ambiguous. The CDR3 spans 14 residues. The V gene's germline CDR1 is SGHRS and CDR2 YFSETQ. V dropped 1 base and J dropped 4 bases, with 11 bases sitting between them. The whole variable domain, filled in from reference TRBV5-1 and TRBJ2-5, reads KAGVTQTPRYLIKTRGQQVTLSCSPISGHRSVSWYQQTPGQGLQFLFEYFSETQRNKGNFPGRFSGRQFSNSRSEMNVSTLELGDSALYLCASSLIRSPETQYFGPGTRLLVL.

In this sample, this clone turned up a few times. The J gene is TRBJ1-4, the V gene TRBV7-9, with TRBD1 matching 12 bases. Germline lookup yields CDR1 SEHNR and CDR2 FQNEAQ (reference sequence). After removal of 5 bases from V and 6 bases from J, the junction contained 7 bases not matched to a gene. The CDR3 is 16 residues long. CDR3 sequence: CASSRDRGQIYEKLFF. CDR3 bases: TGTGCCAGCAGCAGGGACAGGGGGCAAATTTATGAAAAACTGTTTTTT.

The V gene is TRBV6-1, the J gene TRBJ1-5, with 7 bases identical to TRBD1. This CDR3 spans 14 amino acids. V shed 4 bases and J 2 bases; nucleotides not matched to a gene: 2. From germline, CDR1 is MNHNS and CDR2 SASEGT. Written as DNA, the CDR3 is TGTGCCAGCAGTGCCGACAGGGGCAATCAGCCCCAGCATTTT. It translates to CASSADRGNQPQHF.

This chain connects TRBV6-5 to TRBJ2-7; 8 positions agree with TRBD1. Germline V CDR1 and CDR2: MNHEY, SVGAGI. With V trimmed by 6 bases and J by 4 bases, 11 bases remained unmatched. The length of the CDR3 is 15 residues. The CDR3 loop reads CASRLGGQGPYEQYF. DNA for the CDR3: TGTGCCAGCAGACTCGGTGGACAGGGACCGTACGAGCAGTACTTC.

This sequence joins TRBV4-1 and TRBJ2-7; D unclear. The CDR3 loop spans 14 amino acids. Between the trimmed V and J ends, which lost 3 bases and 3 bases, there was a span of 12 bases. Germline values: CDR1 MGHRA, CDR2 YSYEKL. In DNA, the CDR3 is TGCGCCAGCAGCCAGTCCCCCGCCAGCTACGAGCAGTACTTC. This translates into CASSQSPASYEQYF.

V is TRBV7-2 and J is TRBJ2-2, with 7 bases matching TRBD2. The length of the CDR3 is 15 residues. V gave up 5 bases and J gave up 4 bases; unmatched junction bases: 7. Germline CDR1 and CDR2: SGHTA and FQGNSA. CDR3 DNA: TGTGCCAGCAGCCGCAGCGGGACCTTCACCGGGGAGCTGTTTTTT. Its protein is CASSRSGTFTGELFF.